The 27 T cell receptor beta chains below come from one sample, sequenced in a study of beta chain features in type 1 diabetes. Since all of the isolated RNA was reverse transcribed, expressed TCRB transcripts were what got sequenced. Method: immunoSEQ multiplex PCR; TCRdb's copy keeps in-frame clones and lacks some. Of 850,000 to 900,000 clones listed, 15% to 20% are singletons. The sequencing input was naive CD4+ T cells from blood. Receptors originate from a woman in her late teens or twenties in good health.

With respect to this clone: Other DNA sequences from this sample encode an identical CDR3 as well. The chain is built from TRBV20-1 and TRBJ2-5; D remains ambiguous. The V and J ends lost 3 bases and 5 bases respectively, with 7 bases between them. CDR3 length: 11 amino acids. Germline V gives CDR1 DFQATT, CDR2 SNEGSKA (reference sequence). The CDR3 nucleotides are TGCAGTGCTAGGGCCATGGAGACCCAGTACTTC. This sequence encodes CSARAMETQYF.

Comments on this clone: The sample carries other DNA sequences with the same CDR3. The V gene is TRBV6-6, the J gene TRBJ1-5; TRBD1 might be the D (6 bases). The CDR3 covers 12 residues. The germline gives CDR1 MNHNY, CDR2 SVGAGI (reference sequence). Deletions cut 6 bases from V and 4 bases from J, with 7 bases between. The CDR3 DNA reads as TGTGCCAGCAGGGACAGTAATCAGCCCCAGCATTTT. Translation gives CASRDSNQPQHF.

This clone was counted a few times. The chain joins TRBV10-3 to TRBJ1-5; D perhaps matches TRBD1 (5 bases). Germline V gene sequence: CDR1 ENHRY, CDR2 SYGVKD. Trimming took 0 bases from V and 6 from J, leaving 15 bases between them. This CDR3 spans 16 amino acids. The CDR3 region has the DNA TGTGCCATCAGTGAGTCGACTCGGGGCCGGATTCAGCCCCAGCATTTT. This codes for CAISESTRGRIQPQHF.

This clone was detected only a few times. This chain uses TRBV29-1 with TRBJ2-5, with TRBD1 identical over 8 bases. The CDR3 sequence is 14 residues long. V was pared by 1 base and J by 5 bases, with 6 bases of the junction left unmatched. Germline V gene sequence: CDR1 SQVTM, CDR2 ANQGSEA. The CDR3 is CSVEGPGGQETQYF. The CDR3 nucleotides are TGCAGCGTTGAAGGACCAGGGGGCCAGGAGACCCAGTACTTC. Complete variable domain (other parts from reference TRBV29-1 and TRBJ2-5): SAVISQKPSRDICQRGTSLTIQCQVDSQVTMMFWYRQQPGQSLTLIATANQGSEATYESGFVIDKFPISRPNLTFSTLTVSNMSPEDSSIYLCSVEGPGGQETQYFGPGTRLLVL.

Only a few counts were recorded for this clone. The CDR3 nucleotides read TGCAGTGCTAGTCAGCGGGAGGAGTTCTTC. Protein product: CSASQREEFF. The chain recombines TRBV20-1 with TRBJ2-1; 9 bases align to TRBD2. Germline V gives CDR1 DFQATT, CDR2 SNEGSKA (reference sequence). The V gene end was trimmed by 3 bases and the J gene end by 14 bases; junction bases not matched to a gene: 2. CDR3 size: 10 residues.

This clone has a handful of counts. This rearrangement joins TRBV7-9 to TRBJ1-2, with 8 nucleotides matching TRBD1. The CDR3 is made up of 16 amino acids. Germline V gene sequence: CDR1 SEHNR, CDR2 FQNEAQ (reference sequence). V lost 3 bases and J lost 7; bases outside the gene matches: 13. CDR3 nucleotide sequence: TGTGCCAGCAGCTTGCGGAGGAAGGGACAGGAATCTGGCTACACCTTC. Its translation: CASSLRRKGQESGYTF.

This clone was found a few times. This sequence joins TRBV7-9 and TRBJ2-3, with 11 bases matching TRBD2. Trimming removed 0 bases from V and 6 bases from J; junction bases left unmatched: 5. Germline values: CDR1 SEHNR, CDR2 FQNEAQ (reference sequence). This CDR3 is built from 16 residues. This CDR3 reads CASSLATSGRWDTQYF. The CDR3 coding sequence is TGTGCCAGCAGCTTAGCAACTAGCGGGAGATGGGATACGCAGTATTTT.

The table lists this clone with a few counts. This chain connects TRBV7-2 to TRBJ2-3; D uncertain. The CDR3 is made up of 17 amino acids. The V end lost 1 base, the J end lost 0 bases, and 14 bases lay between the germline ends. Germline-derived CDR1 and CDR2 are SGHTA and FQGNSA. In DNA form, the CDR3 reads TGTGCCAGCAGCTTAGGGCCATACACCGCTAGCACAGATACGCAGTATTTT. This sequence encodes CASSLGPYTASTDTQYF.

The sample holds a few counts of this clone. The rearrangement uses TRBV28 and TRBJ1-4; 8 positions match TRBD1. V shed 6 bases and J 4 bases; nucleotides not matched to a gene: 4. Germline CDR1 is MDHEN and CDR2 is SYDVKM. The CDR3 has 14 residues. The chain's CDR3 is CASRDGQGNEKLFF. The CDR3 DNA is TGTGCCAGCAGGGACGGACAGGGTAATGAAAAACTGTTTTTT. The complete variable domain, with remaining parts taken from reference TRBV28 and TRBJ1-4, reads DVKVTQSSRYLVKRTGEKVFLECVQDMDHENMFWYRQDPGLGLRLIYFSYDVKMKEKGDIPEGYSVSREKKERFSLILESASTNQTSMYLCASRDGQGNEKLFFGSGTQLSVL.

The sample holds a few counts of this clone. For the CDR3, the DNA is TGTGCCAGCAGCTCGGATGGTTGGACCCAGTACTTC. As protein: CASSSDGWTQYF. V is TRBV11-2 and J is TRBJ2-5; D gene uncertain. CDR1 and CDR2 (germline): SGHAT, FQNNGV. The CDR3 extends over 12 amino acids. Trimming removed 4 bases at V and 7 bases at J, with 10 bases between.

The rearrangement links TRBV5-1 to TRBJ2-5; tentative D call: TRBD1 (5 bases). CDR1 is SGHRS and CDR2 is YFSETQ in the germline V gene. This CDR3 contains 16 residues. Trimming took 0 bases from V and 1 from J, leaving 13 bases between them. CDR3 nucleotides: TGCGCCAGCAGCTTGGTCCCCGGCAGGGTCCAAGAGACCCAGTACTTC. Its protein is CASSLVPGRVQETQYF.

This chain joins TRBV5-1 and TRBJ1-4; 10 bases fit TRBD1. CDR1 is SGHRS and CDR2 is YFSETQ in the germline V gene. The CDR3 extends over 16 amino acids. Trimming removed 0 bases from V and 5 bases from J; junction bases left unmatched: 4. The CDR3 nucleotides are TGCGCCAGCAGCTTGGGACAGGGGGCGAGCAATGAAAAACTGTTTTTT. Its protein product is CASSLGQGASNEKLFF.

This chain joins TRBV18 and TRBJ2-3, with a possible D match to TRBD1 (6 bases). Trimming removed 4 bases from V and 0 bases from J, with 23 bases in between. From germline, CDR1 is KGHSH and CDR2 LQKENI. The CDR3 runs to 19 residues. This CDR3 reads CASSREQGGLFSSTDTQYF. CDR3 DNA: TGTGCCAGCTCACGAGAACAGGGCGGACTTTTCTCTAGCACAGATACGCAGTATTTT.

The chain is built from TRBV7-9 and TRBJ2-3; no reliable D call. The germline V gene has CDR1 SEHNR and CDR2 FQNEAQ (reference sequence). V was clipped by 3 bases and J by 0 bases, with 16 bases between them. There are 17 residues in the CDR3. Written as DNA, the CDR3 is TGTGCCAGCAGCTTCTCTGAGGCCATCCTAAGCACAGATACGCAGTATTTT. Translation: CASSFSEAILSTDTQYF.

The table lists this clone with a few counts. The CDR3 protein is CSAQASVEQFF. The CDR3 DNA is TGCAGTGCACAAGCTAGCGTAGAGCAGTTCTTC. The rearrangement uses TRBV20-1 and TRBJ2-1; the D gene is possibly TRBD2 (6 bases). The ends were cut back, 6 bases at V and 10 bases at J, with 13 bases in the middle. The CDR3 consists of 11 residues. Germline V gives CDR1 DFQATT, CDR2 SNEGSKA (reference sequence).

This clone was detected a few times. This chain links TRBV7-9 with TRBJ1-1, with D perhaps TRBD1 (5 bases). Germline V gene sequence: CDR1 SEHNR, CDR2 FQNEAQ (reference sequence). The CDR3 runs 17 residues. V lost 4 bases, J lost 1 base, and 19 bases lay in between. CDR3 DNA sequence: TGTGCCAGCAGCTCGCTCGGGGCAGTGCGCGGGAACACTGAAGCTTTCTTT. As protein: CASSSLGAVRGNTEAFF. Full variable domain (outside the CDR3, taken from reference TRBV7-9 and TRBJ1-1): DTGVSQNPRHKITKRGQNVTFRCDPISEHNRLYWYRQTLGQGPEFLTYFQNEAQLEKSRLLSDRFSAERPKGSFSTLEIQRTEQGDSAMYLCASSSLGAVRGNTEAFFGQGTRLTVV.

This clone has more than one count but fewer than ten. This chain joins TRBV7-9 and TRBJ2-2; D perhaps matches TRBD1 (6 bases). Trimming left V 5 bases short and J 0 bases short, with 10 bases between. The length of the CDR3 is 15 residues. CDR1 SEHNR and CDR2 FQNEAQ come from the germline V gene (reference sequence). CDR3 region: CASSQGQTNTGELFF. The DNA for the CDR3 is TGTGCCAGCAGCCAAGGACAGACGAACACCGGGGAGCTGTTTTTT.

V is TRBV6-1 and J is TRBJ1-2; D is undetermined. CDR3 length: 11 amino acids. Germline CDR1 and CDR2: MNHNS and SASEGT. Trimming removed 8 bases at V and 4 bases at J, with 8 bases between. The CDR3 is CASRNIYGYTF. The CDR3 DNA reads as TGTGCCAGCCGTAACATCTATGGCTACACCTTC.

V usage is TRBV7-9 and J usage is TRBJ1-5; no clear D. CDR1 and CDR2 (germline): SEHNR, FQNEAQ (reference sequence). V was trimmed by 5 bases and J by 2 bases, leaving 7 bases between them. The CDR3 contains 13 residues. The CDR3 sequence is CASSREGNQPQHF. The DNA of the CDR3 is TGTGCCAGCAGCAGAGAGGGCAATCAGCCCCAGCATTTT. The variable domain in full, with the rest retrieved from reference TRBV7-9 and TRBJ1-5, is DTGVSQNPRHKITKRGQNVTFRCDPISEHNRLYWYRQTLGQGPEFLTYFQNEAQLEKSRLLSDRFSAERPKGSFSTLEIQRTEQGDSAMYLCASSREGNQPQHFGDGTRLSIL.

The table lists this clone with a few counts. The chain combines TRBV28 with TRBJ1-2, with D maybe TRBD1 (6 bases). This CDR3 contains 15 residues. Per germline, CDR1 MDHEN and CDR2 SYDVKM. V was trimmed by 2 bases and J by 5 bases, leaving 15 bases between them. The CDR3: CASSLPQPRGYGYTF. CDR3 sequence (DNA): TGTGCCAGCAGTTTACCTCAGCCTAGGGGGTATGGCTACACCTTC.

This clone was seen a few times. This chain connects TRBV6-6 to TRBJ2-7, with TRBD2 identical over 9 bases. The J segment lost 4 bases and the V segment lost 6 bases, leaving 7 bases of the junction unmatched. The CDR3 has 14 amino acids. The germline V gene encodes CDR1 MNHNY and CDR2 SVGAGI (reference sequence). Here the CDR3 DNA reads TGTGCCAGCAGAACGGGACTAGCAGGATACGAGCAGTACTTC. This translates into CASRTGLAGYEQYF.

This clone was seen a handful of times. The V gene is TRBV21-1, the J gene TRBJ2-1; the table assigns TRBD2, which was not confirmed against the DNA. TRBV21-1 is termed a pseudogene. The CDR3 covers 17 residues. CDR3 amino acids: CASSPPIAGGPIYEQFF. The CDR3 coding sequence is TGTGCCAGCAGCCCCCCCATCGCGGGAGGGCCGATTTATGAGCAGTTCTTC.

About this clone itself: Other DNA sequences in this sample translate to the same CDR3. This rearrangement joins TRBV2 to TRBJ2-1; D perhaps matches TRBD1 (5 bases). V lost 0 bases to trimming and J lost 6 bases, with 9 bases between them. CDR1 SNHLY and CDR2 FYNNEI come from the germline V gene. CDR3 length equals 14 residues. CDR3 protein: CASSEALRGNEQFF. CDR3 in DNA: TGTGCCAGCAGTGAAGCGCTTAGGGGCAATGAGCAGTTCTTC.

This clone was seen just once. In nucleotides, the CDR3 is TGCGCCAGCAGCCCTAGGGGCGTCCTAGCATTCGACCAATACGAGCAGTACTTC. It codes for CASSPRGVLAFDQYEQYF. J is TRBJ2-7 and V is TRBV10-2; D might be TRBD1 or TRBD2, each matching 5 bases. CDR1 is WSHSY and CDR2 is SAAADI in the germline V gene. The CDR3 has 18 amino acids. Trimming took off 6 bases at V and 4 bases at J, with 28 bases between the two ends.

This clone was observed a few times. The chain couples TRBV11-2 to TRBJ2-7; 8 bases agree with TRBD2. The CDR3 length is 17 residues. V was pared by 5 bases and J by 3 bases, with 15 bases of the junction left unmatched. Germline lookup yields CDR1 SGHAT and CDR2 FQNNGV. The CDR3 DNA sequence: TGTGCCAGCAGCCCTACTCTCTTCGGGACTAGACACTACGAGCAGTACTTC. Translated, it gives CASSPTLFGTRHYEQYF.

The V and J genes are TRBV4-3 and TRBJ2-7; 14 nucleotides match TRBD2. Germline V gene data show CDR1 as LGHNA and CDR2 as YSLEER. CDR3 length: 16 amino acids. After removal of 5 bases from V and 7 bases from J, the junction contained 10 bases not matched to a gene. The CDR3 coding sequence is TGCGCCAGCAGCAAAACCGGGACTAGCGGGAGAGAAGAGCAGTACTTC. Encoded protein: CASSKTGTSGREEQYF.

This chain connects TRBV7-2 to TRBJ2-1; TRBD2 aligns across 8 bases. Unmatched junction bases numbered 3, after V lost 5 bases and J lost 0 bases. The CDR3 has 15 amino acids. Germline CDR1 reads SGHTA; CDR2 reads FQGNSA. The CDR3 DNA is TGTGCCAGCAGCACCGGGACTAGCTCCTACAATGAGCAGTTCTTC. Translated: CASSTGTSSYNEQFF.